Shown below are 25 T cell receptor beta chains from a single sample sequenced in a study of CD8+CD57+ T cells in acquired aplastic anemia. The template used for profiling TCR beta VDJ and CDR3 was genomic DNA. Each CDR3 protein gets one entry after TCRdb re-called the reads with MiXCR. The sample carries around 200,000 distinct CDR3 sequences, 65% recorded once. For sequencing, patients were chosen who had shown expansion of CD8+CD57+ cells by flow cytometry. The sample consisted of sorted CD4+, CD8+, or CD8+CD57+ T cells (not recorded which) from PBMCs. The receptors stem from a human donor with aplastic anemia.

Comment on this clonotype: Compared with germline, one end of the junction differs, possibly owing to a read error. The V and J genes are TRBV7-4 and TRBJ2-3; 12 bases line up with TRBD2. Germline-derived CDR1 and CDR2 are SGHVT and SQSDAQ. CDR3 length: 16 residues. CDR3 in DNA: TGTGCCAGCAGCGTAGCGACGGCTAGCGGGGGGGTTACGCAGTATTTT. It translates to CASSVATASGGVTQYF.

The V call is TRBV7-2, the J call TRBJ2-3, with a possible D match to TRBD2 (6 bases). The germline gives CDR1 SGHTA, CDR2 FQGNSA. V gave up 0 bases and J gave up 7 bases, with 17 bases separating them. This CDR3 is 16 amino acids long. The DNA of the CDR3 is TGTGCCAGCAGCTTAGCGGGCGGGGCGGCGGGGAATACGCAGTATTTT. It translates to CASSLAGGAAGNTQYF.

This sequence joins TRBV15 and TRBJ1-1; D is ambiguous. Trimming took 0 bases from V and 8 from J, leaving 10 bases between them. Germline assignment: CDR1 LNHNV and CDR2 YYDKDF (reference sequence). CDR3 size: 13 residues. The CDR3 region has the DNA TGTGCCACCAGCAGAGAGGTGAGTCCGGAAGCTTTCTTT. Translating gives CATSREVSPEAFF.

V usage is TRBV6-5 and J usage is TRBJ2-2; 11 bases align to TRBD2. Germline lookup yields CDR1 MNHEY and CDR2 SVGAGI. This CDR3 is 15 amino acids long. The junction had 1 base not matched to a gene; V was cut back by 0 bases and J by 7 bases. The CDR3 DNA sequence: TGTGCCAGCAGTTACTCAGGACTAGCGGGCGGGGAGCTGTTTTTT. Amino acids: CASSYSGLAGGELFF.

A few counts support this clonotype. The V gene is TRBV7-2, the J gene TRBJ2-2; D unclear. CDR1 is SGHTA and CDR2 is FQGNSA in the germline V gene. Trimming took 4 bases from V and 6 from J, leaving 6 bases between them. The CDR3 is made up of 12 amino acids. The CDR3 loop reads CASSSGAGELFF. The DNA of the CDR3 is TGTGCCAGCAGCTCGGGTGCCGGGGAGCTGTTTTTT. The whole variable domain, remainder taken from reference TRBV7-2 and TRBJ2-2, is GAGVSQSPSNKVTEKGKDVELRCDPISGHTALYWYRQSLGQGLEFLIYFQGNSAPDKSGLPSDRFSAERTGGSVSTLTIQRTQQEDSAVYLCASSSGAGELFFGEGSRLTVL.

Comment on this clonotype: Possible read error: a much larger clone is one base away. The CDR3 does not close with the conserved phenylalanine or tryptophan, likely indicating a read error. This chain links TRBV6-5 with TRBJ2-2; D is possibly TRBD2 (5 bases). The V gene's germline CDR1 is MNHEY and CDR2 SVGAGI. The CDR3 consists of 11 residues. Deletions cut 11 bases from V and 3 bases from J, with 7 bases between. DNA of the CDR3: TGTGCCCTGAGGGACACCGGGGAGCTGTTTCTT. It codes for CALRDTGELFL.

The V and J genes are TRBV19 and TRBJ2-1; maybe TRBD1 (5 bases). The CDR3 contains 16 residues. In germline, CDR1 is LNHDA, CDR2 SQIVND (reference sequence). V lost 5 bases and J lost 3, with 17 bases in between. The CDR3 here is CASSLKTEALYNEQFF. In DNA, the CDR3 is TGTGCCAGTAGTCTCAAGACAGAGGCGCTCTACAATGAGCAGTTCTTC.

The count of this clonotype is one. This chain connects TRBV2 to TRBJ2-5; D might be TRBD2 (6 bases). This CDR3 region has 13 residues. In germline, CDR1 is SNHLY, CDR2 FYNNEI. V shed 6 bases and J shed 6 bases, with 14 bases lying between them. CDR3 sequence: CASRRDAEKTQYF. DNA of the CDR3: TGTGCCAGCAGGCGGGACGCCGAGAAGACCCAGTACTTC. Full variable domain (missing parts from reference TRBV2 and TRBJ2-5): EPEVTQTPSHQVTQMGQEVILRCVPISNHLYFYWYRQILGQKVEFLVSFYNNEISEKSEIFDDQFSVERPDGSNFTLKIRSTKLEDSAMYFCASRRDAEKTQYFGPGTRLLVL.

This chain joins TRBV7-9 and TRBJ2-1; 7 nucleotides align to TRBD1. This CDR3 spans 15 amino acids. With 4 bases clipped from V and 5 bases from J, the junction kept 8 bases outside the gene matches. Germline V gives CDR1 SEHNR, CDR2 FQNEAQ (reference sequence). The CDR3 spells CASSSQDRTNNEQFF. The CDR3 DNA is TGTGCCAGCAGCTCACAGGACAGGACAAACAATGAGCAGTTCTTC.

This rearrangement joins TRBV18 to TRBJ2-2; D remains ambiguous. V was shortened by 3 bases and J by 5 bases, with 4 bases between the two germline ends. Germline values: CDR1 KGHSH, CDR2 LQKENI. This CDR3 spans 12 amino acids. CDR3 in amino acids: CASSPGTGELFF. In DNA, the CDR3 is TGTGCCAGCTCACCGGGAACCGGGGAGCTGTTTTTT.

The chain has TRBV7-3 and TRBJ2-6; D may be TRBD1 or TRBD2 (7 bases each). The CDR3 has 15 amino acids. Germline V CDR1 and CDR2: SGHTA, FQGTGA. With 5 bases removed from V and 3 bases from J, the gap between germline ends came to 11 bases. DNA of the CDR3: TGTGCCAGCAGCCAGGGGGGGCTTGGGGCCAACGTCCTGACTTTC. Its protein is CASSQGGLGANVLTF.

A word on this clonotype: One end of the junction fails to match germline, which may point to a read error. This chain's CDR3 is CASSHRLSGAGYGYTF. CDR3 DNA sequence: TGTGCCAGCAGCCACAGGCTTTCTGGGGCGGGGTATGGCTACACCTTC. This chain connects TRBV4-1 to TRBJ1-2; D is possibly TRBD1 (5 bases). In germline, CDR1 is MGHRA, CDR2 YSYEKL. This CDR3 spans 16 amino acids.

In its sample, this clonotype was seen once. The chain couples TRBV2 to TRBJ2-1; D is perhaps TRBD1 or TRBD2 (5 bases each). The CDR3 totals 12 residues. V was trimmed by 1 base and J by 8 bases, leaving 6 bases between them. Germline lookup yields CDR1 SNHLY and CDR2 FYNNEI. The DNA for the CDR3 is TGTGCCAGCAGTGAAGGGGGGTATGAGCAGTTCTTC. Translation gives CASSEGGYEQFF.

This clonotype was seen a handful of times. This chain joins TRBV24-1 and TRBJ2-1, with D possibly matching TRBD2 (5 bases). From germline, CDR1 is KGHDR and CDR2 SFDVKD. This CDR3 comprises 13 residues. V lost 4 bases, J lost 2 bases, and 5 bases lay in between. The CDR3 protein is CATSDGAYNEQFF. The CDR3 region has the DNA TGTGCCACCAGTGACGGGGCCTACAATGAGCAGTTCTTC.

The rearrangement uses TRBV2 and TRBJ1-2; TRBD1 agrees at 7 bases. The CDR3 covers 13 residues. Losses at the gene ends were 7 bases for V and 6 bases for J; bases not matched to a gene: 8. Germline CDR1 SNHLY, CDR2 FYNNEI. The CDR3: CASMGQPKDGYTF. Here the CDR3 DNA reads TGTGCCAGCATGGGACAGCCGAAGGATGGCTACACCTTC. Filled out from reference TRBV2 and TRBJ1-2, the complete variable domain reads EPEVTQTPSHQVTQMGQEVILRCVPISNHLYFYWYRQILGQKVEFLVSFYNNEISEKSEIFDDQFSVERPDGSNFTLKIRSTKLEDSAMYFCASMGQPKDGYTFGSGTRLTVV.

The chain employs TRBV25-1 and TRBJ1-1; D not certain. V shed 5 bases and J shed 5 bases, with 12 bases lying between them. Germline loops: CDR1 MGHDK, CDR2 SYGVNS. CDR3 length: 13 amino acids. The CDR3 DNA follows: TGTGCCAGCAGTAAAGCCCTGGGGACTGAAGCTTTCTTT. This sequence encodes CASSKALGTEAFF.

V is TRBV12-3 or TRBV12-4 and J is TRBJ2-6; 7 bases are shared with TRBD1. After removal of 5 bases from V and 2 bases from J, the junction contained 9 bases not matched to a gene. This CDR3 region has 17 residues. CDR3 DNA sequence: TGTGCCAGCAGTGATCCACAGGGGACGGCTGGGGCCAACGTCCTGACTTTC. Translation: CASSDPQGTAGANVLTF.

The rearrangement links TRBV7-9 to TRBJ1-2; D is undetermined. The germline gives CDR1 SEHNR, CDR2 FQNEAQ (reference sequence). The V end was cut by 0 bases, the J end by 4 bases, with 12 bases between. This CDR3 contains 15 residues. Here the CDR3 DNA reads TGTGCCAGCAGCTTAGCTGTAAAGGGCCCCTATGGCTACACCTTC. Protein: CASSLAVKGPYGYTF.

CDR3 nucleotide sequence: TGTGCCAGTAGAGTTACAGGTACTAGCCTCTACGAGCAGTACTTC. Translated, it gives CASRVTGTSLYEQYF. The chain combines TRBV19 with TRBJ2-7, with D possibly matching TRBD2 (6 bases). Germline V gene data show CDR1 as LNHDA and CDR2 as SQIVND (reference sequence). This CDR3 contains 15 residues. V lost 6 bases, J lost 3 bases, and 18 bases lay in between.

A note on this clonotype: At one end, the junction sequence differs from germline, possibly due to a read error. The rearrangement links TRBV7-8 to TRBJ2-7; tentative D call: TRBD2 (7 bases). CDR1 and CDR2 from the germline V gene are SGHVS and FQNEAQ. The CDR3 covers 14 residues. The CDR3 spells CASSLARGGHEQHF. In nucleotides, the CDR3 is TGTGCCAGCAGCTTAGCGAGGGGGGGTCATGAGCAGCACTTC.

J is TRBJ1-2 and V is TRBV20-1; D is possibly TRBD1 (6 bases). The V gene's germline CDR1 is DFQATT and CDR2 SNEGSKA (reference sequence). This CDR3 comprises 12 residues. The germline V and J ends were trimmed by 5 bases and 8 bases, with 15 bases remaining between them. The CDR3 DNA is TGCAGTGCTCCCTTGGGGGCTAAGGGCTACACCTTC. Protein sequence: CSAPLGAKGYTF.

This clonotype was counted once. J is TRBJ2-7 and V is TRBV7-9; TRBD1 might be the D (5 bases). Trimming pared 5 bases from V and 4 bases from J, leaving 9 bases between. Germline CDR1 is SEHNR and CDR2 is FQNEAQ (reference sequence). The CDR3 consists of 12 residues. CDR3 bases: TGTGCCAGCAGCGGTGGGGCGTACGAGCAGTACTTC. This encodes CASSGGAYEQYF.

This clonotype was seen a handful of times. The rearrangement uses TRBV12-3 or TRBV12-4 and TRBJ2-7; the D gene is possibly TRBD1 (6 bases). Deletions cut 8 bases from V and 3 bases from J, with 8 bases between. The CDR3 loop spans 11 amino acids. The CDR3 loop is CASQGRYEQYF. The CDR3 bases are TGTGCCAGCCAGGGGCGCTACGAGCAGTACTTC.

The rearrangement joins TRBV19 to TRBJ1-2; TRBD1 is a possible D gene (5 bases). The CDR3 is 14 amino acids. Germline loops: CDR1 LNHDA, CDR2 SQIVND (reference sequence). The ends were cut back, 5 bases at V and 1 base at J, with 11 bases in the middle. The CDR3 sequence: CASSRGTGNYGYTF. CDR3 DNA sequence: TGTGCCAGTAGTCGTGGGACCGGTAACTATGGCTACACCTTC.

The chain combines TRBV7-2 with TRBJ2-1; the match to TRBD2 covers 11 bases. Germline assignment: CDR1 SGHTA and CDR2 FQGNSA. V lost 5 bases, J lost 9 bases, and 15 bases stayed unmatched. The CDR3 extends over 17 amino acids. The CDR3 coding sequence is TGTGCCAGCAGCCCCCCTCTAGCGGGAGGCGAGGGGGCTGAGCAGTTCTTC. It translates to CASSPPLAGGEGAEQFF.